What follows are 21 T cell receptor beta chains derived from one specimen sequenced in a study of shared clonotypes between healthy human individuals. Only in-frame clones appear in the TCRdb table, and some are missing; sequencing was by immunoSEQ multiplex PCR. The repertoire includes about 480,000 clones, 79% of them detected once, and roughly 13% sits in the top ten. Sequenced sample: PBMCs. These receptors were obtained from a woman in her thirties or forties in good health. Some clones in this sample may be carry-over from other donors' samples.

The chain couples TRBV7-2 to TRBJ2-5; TRBD1 aligns across 7 bases. Germline-derived CDR1 and CDR2 are SGHTA and FQGNSA. The ends lost 7 bases at V and 0 bases at J; junction bases unmatched: 8. CDR3 length equals 15 residues. The CDR3 sequence: CASTTLTGNQETQYF. The DNA for the CDR3 is TGTGCCAGCACAACTCTGACAGGGAACCAAGAGACCCAGTACTTC.

The CDR3 DNA reads as TGCGCCAGCAGTGTAGCGGGAGGGTACTACAATGAGCAGTTCTTC. It specifies CASSVAGGYYNEQFF. This chain connects TRBV10-1 to TRBJ2-1, with 11 bases lining up with TRBD2. The CDR3 is made up of 15 amino acids. Germline CDR1 reads WNHNN; CDR2 reads SYGVQD (reference sequence). V shed 4 bases and J 3 bases; nucleotides not matched to a gene: 2.

The chain joins TRBV6-5 to TRBJ2-4, with 9 positions matching TRBD1. With V trimmed by 6 bases and J by 8 bases, 11 bases remained unmatched. This CDR3 contains 15 residues. CDR1 is MNHEY and CDR2 is SVGAGI in the germline V gene. The CDR3 sequence is CASSEQGASGDIQYF. The DNA of the CDR3 is TGTGCCAGCAGCGAACAGGGGGCCTCGGGAGACATTCAGTACTTC.

The V gene is TRBV30, the J gene TRBJ1-1, with unresolved D. Germline V gene data show CDR1 as GTSNPN and CDR2 as SVGIG (reference sequence). V was pared by 1 base and J by 0 bases, with 18 bases between. The CDR3 is 17 residues long. The CDR3 DNA sequence: TGTGCCTGGAGTGCCCGGGAGCTGGGTTTTTTGAACACTGAAGCTTTCTTT. Translating it yields CAWSARELGFLNTEAFF.

This chain joins TRBV5-4 and TRBJ1-4, with 10 bases aligning to TRBD1. The CDR3 spans 15 residues. In germline, CDR1 is SGHNT, CDR2 YYREEE (reference sequence). V lost 0 bases to trimming and J lost 8 bases; unmatched junction nucleotides: 4. CDR3 residues: CASSLGGQGNEKLFF. In DNA, the CDR3 is TGTGCCAGCAGCTTGGGGGGACAGGGGAACGAAAAACTGTTTTTT.

The chain combines TRBV19 with TRBJ2-1; 10 nucleotides line up with TRBD1. Germline V gene data show CDR1 as LNHDA and CDR2 as SQIVND (reference sequence). The CDR3 length is 19 residues. Losses at the gene ends were 0 bases for V and 1 base for J; bases not matched to a gene: 9. CDR3 residues: CASSIDHGWTGGSYNEQFF. CDR3 nucleotide sequence: TGTGCCAGTAGTATAGATCATGGTTGGACAGGGGGTTCCTACAATGAGCAGTTCTTC.

The chain uses TRBV19 and TRBJ2-5; D might be TRBD2 (5 bases). The CDR3 has 15 residues. Trimming took off 1 base at V and 2 bases at J, with 11 bases between the two ends. Per germline, CDR1 LNHDA and CDR2 SQIVND (reference sequence). The CDR3 DNA follows: TGTGCCAGTAGTATAGTCGGAGCGGCGCAAGAGACCCAGTACTTC. Translated, it gives CASSIVGAAQETQYF.

The CDR3 sequence is CASRSQGNSPLHF. The CDR3 nucleotides are TGTGCCAGCAGGTCCCAGGGGAATTCACCCCTCCACTTT. V gene TRBV25-1 combines with J gene TRBJ1-6, with a tentative D call TRBD1 (6 bases). Between the trimmed V and J ends, which lost 6 bases and 7 bases, there was a span of 10 bases. Looked up from germline, CDR1 is MGHDK and CDR2 is SYGVNS. This CDR3 contains 13 residues.

This clone turned up a few times. This chain uses TRBV7-2 with TRBJ2-7; 10 nucleotides align to TRBD2. CDR1 and CDR2 from the germline V gene are SGHTA and FQGNSA. Trimming took 1 base from V and 7 from J; bases not matched to a gene: 7. This CDR3 has 15 amino acids. The CDR3 is CASSLVAGGLREQYF. CDR3 DNA: TGTGCCAGCAGCTTAGTAGCGGGAGGCTTGAGAGAGCAGTACTTC. Full variable domain (outside the CDR3, taken from reference TRBV7-2 and TRBJ2-7): GAGVSQSPSNKVTEKGKDVELRCDPISGHTALYWYRQSLGQGLEFLIYFQGNSAPDKSGLPSDRFSAERTGGSVSTLTIQRTQQEDSAVYLCASSLVAGGLREQYFGPGTRLTVT.

This rearrangement joins TRBV5-1 to TRBJ2-3; maybe TRBD2 (5 bases). Trimming took 4 bases from V and 1 from J, leaving 16 bases between them. Germline V gives CDR1 SGHRS, CDR2 YFSETQ. The CDR3 sequence is 16 residues long. CDR3 nucleotide sequence: TGCGCCAGCAGCCTGGACGGGGTATGGGGCACAGATACGCAGTATTTT. Translated, it gives CASSLDGVWGTDTQYF.

The chain uses TRBV18 and TRBJ2-1, with TRBD1 matching 8 bases. The CDR3 has 17 amino acids. V lost 5 bases to trimming and J lost 3 bases; unmatched junction nucleotides: 12. CDR1 and CDR2 from the germline V gene are KGHSH and LQKENI. The CDR3: CASSTLGQARGYNEQFF. In DNA, the CDR3 is TGTGCCAGCTCAACACTGGGACAGGCCAGGGGCTACAATGAGCAGTTCTTC.

In regard to this clone: This specimen includes other DNA sequences encoding the same CDR3. The V call is TRBV27, the J call TRBJ2-2; weak D call: TRBD1 (6 bases). Germline CDR1 is MNHEY and CDR2 is SMNVEV (reference sequence). Trimming pared 4 bases from V and 5 bases from J, leaving 11 bases between. The CDR3 has 14 residues. CDR3 sequence: CASSSRGTTGELFF. CDR3 nucleotide sequence: TGTGCCAGCAGTTCCAGGGGAACTACCGGGGAGCTGTTTTTT.

This chain links TRBV5-1 with TRBJ1-2; TRBD1 is a possible D gene (6 bases). V lost 0 bases and J 3 bases, leaving 6 bases between the germline ends. Looked up from germline, CDR1 is SGHRS and CDR2 is YFSETQ. The CDR3 contains 13 residues. The CDR3 region is CASSLDRDYGYTF. Written as DNA, the CDR3 is TGCGCCAGCAGCTTGGACAGGGACTATGGCTACACCTTC.

The chain links TRBV30 to TRBJ2-5; a possible D gene is TRBD1 (5 bases). The CDR3 runs 15 residues. Deletions cut 4 bases from V and 0 bases from J, with 15 bases between. The germline V gene has CDR1 GTSNPN and CDR2 SVGIG (reference sequence). Here the CDR3 reads CAWIHKTVNQETQYF. CDR3 in DNA: TGTGCCTGGATCCATAAGACAGTTAACCAAGAGACCCAGTACTTC.

The V call is TRBV7-9, the J call TRBJ1-4; 8 bases align to TRBD1. The V segment lost 5 bases and the J segment 5 bases; nucleotides outside the gene matches: 4. The CDR3 totals 14 residues. Per the germline V gene, CDR1 is SEHNR and CDR2 is FQNEAQ (reference sequence). CDR3: CASSGGQENEKLFF. The CDR3 DNA reads TGTGCCAGCAGCGGGGGACAGGAGAATGAAAAACTGTTTTTT.

This clone was counted ten times or more. The chain carries TRBV7-8 and TRBJ1-5, with D unclear. Looked up from germline, CDR1 is SGHVS and CDR2 is FQNEAQ. This CDR3 region has 14 residues. The V end lost 3 bases, the J end lost 4 bases, and 10 bases lay between the germline ends. The CDR3 spells CASSFGGRNQPQHF. CDR3 nucleotide sequence: TGTGCCAGCAGCTTCGGCGGACGAAATCAGCCCCAGCATTTT.

The chain links TRBV5-8 to TRBJ2-1; the match to TRBD1 covers 12 bases. V trimming: 4 bases; J trimming: 8 bases; junction bases outside the gene matches: 10. The CDR3 contains 16 residues. The germline V gene encodes CDR1 SGHTS and CDR2 YDEGEE. The CDR3 DNA reads TGTGCCAGCAGCCGATCCGGGACAGGGGGCTTGGATGAGCAGTTCTTC. This gives the protein CASSRSGTGGLDEQFF.

Concerning this clone: Mismatch with germline at one junction end may stem from a read error. This chain links TRBV6-1 with TRBJ1-1, with TRBD1 matching 8 bases. Per germline, CDR1 MNHNS and CDR2 SASEGT. This CDR3 has 12 amino acids. This CDR3 is CASRQGVTEACF. Here the CDR3 DNA reads TGTGCCAGCAGACAGGGGGTGACTGAAGCTTGCTTT.

The chain combines TRBV10-1 with TRBJ2-5; no reliable D call. This CDR3 has 12 amino acids. Trimming pared 4 bases from V and 5 bases from J, leaving 8 bases between. Germline-derived CDR1 and CDR2 are WNHNN and SYGVQD (reference sequence). For the CDR3, the DNA is TGCGCCAGCAGTGGGAGTTCGGAGACCCAGTACTTC. It translates to CASSGSSETQYF.

The chain combines TRBV18 with TRBJ2-2, with D perhaps matching TRBD1 or TRBD2 (5 bases each). CDR1 KGHSH and CDR2 LQKENI come from the germline V gene. The CDR3 loop spans 15 amino acids. V dropped 7 bases and J dropped 4 bases, with 16 bases sitting between them. In nucleotides, the CDR3 is TGTGCCAGCTTCACCACCCCAGGGAGCACCGGGGAGCTGTTTTTT. Translation: CASFTTPGSTGELFF.

CDR3 DNA sequence: TGTGCCAGCACCCTCTTACAGGGCAACACTGAAGCTTTCTTT. It translates to CASTLLQGNTEAFF. The J gene is TRBJ1-1, the V gene TRBV6-1, with D possibly matching TRBD1 (6 bases). Deletions cut 7 bases from V and 2 bases from J, with 14 bases between. The CDR3 is 14 residues long. Looked up from germline, CDR1 is MNHNS and CDR2 is SASEGT.